This T cell receptor beta chain was sequenced for a study of blood T cell repertoires in COVID-19. Original processing notes: Amplifying reference gene primers gave estimates of nucleated cell counts. The repertoire was sequenced with immunoSEQ multiplex PCR; TCRdb's copy has only in-frame clones and lacks some. V, J and clone size are taken as reported in that table, and D and trimming were inferred from the DNA itself. Here the sample spans approximately 150,000 clones, around 90% being singletons. The germline V gene encodes CDR1 SEHNR and CDR2 FQNEAQ (reference sequence). V lost 5 bases and J 2 bases, leaving 15 bases between the germline ends. The length of the CDR3 is 15 residues.

The sample comprised peripheral blood. The sequence was collected from a human donor in a cohort sampled during active COVID-19. The genes are TRBV7-9 and TRBJ1-1, with a tentative D call TRBD1 (6 bases). CDR3 protein: CASSTRSGANTEAFF. The CDR3 DNA follows: TGTGCCAGCAGCACACGGTCAGGGGCCAACACTGAAGCTTTCTTT.